Detailed here is one T cell receptor (beta chain). What it binds is not known. Looked up from germline, CDR1 is WSHSY and CDR2 is SAAADI. This CDR3 contains 13 residues. V lost 8 bases, J lost 6 bases, and 6 bases stayed unmatched. The data originate from a study of cytomegalovirus exposure and HLA in healthy donors. Whole-study context: Among the approximately 400 donors who were genotyped, approximately 76% fell in the genetic ancestry cluster that is associated with self-reported Caucasian donors. Study-level points and caveats: The study designated 160 or so TCR beta chains cytomegalovirus-associated. TCR beta chains associated with HLA were, in a later analysis, more clonally expanded than equally common others. A previous analysis found most TCR beta V segments productive roughly 90% or roughly 30% of the time.

Both 60 Vbeta primers and 13 Jbeta primers went into the PCR. Profiled with immunoSEQ multiplex PCR; TCRdb holds only in-frame clones, not every one. The data show approximately 120,000 clones, approximately 70% seen once. This TCR derives from a woman aged 70 to 79 in good health and CMV-seropositive. The V call is TRBV10-2, the J call TRBJ2-7; 11 bases fit TRBD2. Sequenced sample: PBMCs. The CDR3 DNA reads as TGCGCCAGCGATAGCGGGGGGGCCGGCGAGCAGTACTTC. Protein: CASDSGGAGEQYF.